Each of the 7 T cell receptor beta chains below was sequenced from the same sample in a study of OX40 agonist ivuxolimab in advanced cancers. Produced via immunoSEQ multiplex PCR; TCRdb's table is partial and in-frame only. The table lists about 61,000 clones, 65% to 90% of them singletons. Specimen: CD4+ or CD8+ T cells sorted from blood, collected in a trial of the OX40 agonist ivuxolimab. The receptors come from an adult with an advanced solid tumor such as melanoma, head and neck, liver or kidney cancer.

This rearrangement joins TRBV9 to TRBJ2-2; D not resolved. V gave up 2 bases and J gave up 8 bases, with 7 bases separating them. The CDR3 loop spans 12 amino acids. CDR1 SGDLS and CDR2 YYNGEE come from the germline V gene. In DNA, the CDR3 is TGTGCCAGCAGCGTTTGGCCGGGGGAGCTGTTTTTT. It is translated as CASSVWPGELFF.

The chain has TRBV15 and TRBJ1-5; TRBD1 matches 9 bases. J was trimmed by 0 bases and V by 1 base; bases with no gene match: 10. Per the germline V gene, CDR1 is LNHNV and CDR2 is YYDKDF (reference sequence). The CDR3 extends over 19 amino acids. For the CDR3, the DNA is TGTGCCACCAGCAGAGGTGGACGACAGGGGGTTTATAGCAATCAGCCCCAGCATTTT. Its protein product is CATSRGGRQGVYSNQPQHF.

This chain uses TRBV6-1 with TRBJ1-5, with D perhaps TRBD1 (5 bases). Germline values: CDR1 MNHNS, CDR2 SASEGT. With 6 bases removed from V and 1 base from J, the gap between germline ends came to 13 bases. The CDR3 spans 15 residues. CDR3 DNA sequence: TGTGCCAGCAGCCCTGAGGGGTCAAGCAATCAGCCCCAGCATTTT. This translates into CASSPEGSSNQPQHF.

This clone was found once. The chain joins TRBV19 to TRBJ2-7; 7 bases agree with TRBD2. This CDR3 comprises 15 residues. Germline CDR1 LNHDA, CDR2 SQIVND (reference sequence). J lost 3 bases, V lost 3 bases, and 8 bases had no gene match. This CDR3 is CASSMRRERGYEQYF. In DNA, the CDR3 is TGTGCCAGTAGTATGAGGCGGGAGAGAGGCTACGAGCAGTACTTC.

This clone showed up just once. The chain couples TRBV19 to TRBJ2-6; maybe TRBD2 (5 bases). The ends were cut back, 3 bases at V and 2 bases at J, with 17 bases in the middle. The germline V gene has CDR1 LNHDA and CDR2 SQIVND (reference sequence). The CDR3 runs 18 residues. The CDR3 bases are TGTGCCAGTAGTATCGGGATCCTGGGCTTCACTGGGGCCAACGTCCTGACTTTC. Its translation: CASSIGILGFTGANVLTF. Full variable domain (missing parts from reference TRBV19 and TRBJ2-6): DGGITQSPKYLFRKEGQNVTLSCEQNLNHDAMYWYRQDPGQGLRLIYYSQIVNDFQKGDIAEGYSVSREKKESFPLTVTSAQKNPTAFYLCASSIGILGFTGANVLTFGAGSRLTVL.

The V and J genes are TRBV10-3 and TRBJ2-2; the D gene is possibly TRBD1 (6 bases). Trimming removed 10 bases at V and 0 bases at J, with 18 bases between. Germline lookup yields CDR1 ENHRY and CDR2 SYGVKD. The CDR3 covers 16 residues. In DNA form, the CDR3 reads TGTGCCACCCGGTCGGCCGGACAGTCGAACACCGGGGAGCTGTTTTTT. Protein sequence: CATRSAGQSNTGELFF.

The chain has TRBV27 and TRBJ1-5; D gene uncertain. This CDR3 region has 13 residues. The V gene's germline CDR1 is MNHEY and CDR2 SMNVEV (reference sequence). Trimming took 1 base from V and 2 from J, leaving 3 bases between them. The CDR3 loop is CASSLLGNQPQHF. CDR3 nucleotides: TGTGCCAGCAGTTTATTAGGCAATCAGCCCCAGCATTTT.